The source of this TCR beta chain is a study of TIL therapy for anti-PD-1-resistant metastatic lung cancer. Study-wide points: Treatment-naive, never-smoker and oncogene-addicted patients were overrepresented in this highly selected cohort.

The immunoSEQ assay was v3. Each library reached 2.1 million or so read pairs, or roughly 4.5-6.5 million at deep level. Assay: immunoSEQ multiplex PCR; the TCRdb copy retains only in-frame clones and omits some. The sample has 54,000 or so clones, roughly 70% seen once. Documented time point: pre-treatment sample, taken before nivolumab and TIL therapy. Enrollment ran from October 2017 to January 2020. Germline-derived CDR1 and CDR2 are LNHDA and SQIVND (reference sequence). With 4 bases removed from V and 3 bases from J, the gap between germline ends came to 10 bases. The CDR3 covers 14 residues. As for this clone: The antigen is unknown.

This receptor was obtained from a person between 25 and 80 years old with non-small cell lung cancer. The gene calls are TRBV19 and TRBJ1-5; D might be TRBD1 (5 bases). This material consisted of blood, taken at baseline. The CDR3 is CASSTGFLNQPQHF. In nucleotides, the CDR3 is TGTGCCAGTAGTACAGGGTTCCTCAATCAGCCCCAGCATTTT. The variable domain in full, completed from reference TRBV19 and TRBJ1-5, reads DGGITQSPKYLFRKEGQNVTLSCEQNLNHDAMYWYRQDPGQGLRLIYYSQIVNDFQKGDIAEGYSVSREKKESFPLTVTSAQKNPTAFYLCASSTGFLNQPQHFGDGTRLSIL.